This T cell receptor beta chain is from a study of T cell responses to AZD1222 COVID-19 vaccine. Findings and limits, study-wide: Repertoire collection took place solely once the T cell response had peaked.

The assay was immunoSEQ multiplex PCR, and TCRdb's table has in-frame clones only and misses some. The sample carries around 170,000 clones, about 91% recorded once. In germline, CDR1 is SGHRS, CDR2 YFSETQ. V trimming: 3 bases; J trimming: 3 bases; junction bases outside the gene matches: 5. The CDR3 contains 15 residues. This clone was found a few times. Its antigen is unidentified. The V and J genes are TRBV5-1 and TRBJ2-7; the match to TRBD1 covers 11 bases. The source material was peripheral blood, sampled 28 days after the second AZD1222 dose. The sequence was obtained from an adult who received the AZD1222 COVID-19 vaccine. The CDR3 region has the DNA TGCGCCAGCAGCTCAGGTGGGACAGGGGGCTACGAGCAGTACTTC. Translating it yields CASSSGGTGGYEQYF.